These 24 T cell receptor beta chains originate from one sample sequenced in a study of CD8 T cells in Susac syndrome. When the RNA was reverse transcribed, random hexamers were used with an input of roughly 0.45 to 1 ug. TCRdb passed the immunoSEQ multiplex PCR reads through MiXCR, listing each CDR3 protein once. In the table there are 200,000 or so distinct CDR3 sequences, 90% to 96% of which are singletons. Sample: CD4+ T cells from PBMCs. The receptors were sampled from a human donor with Susac syndrome.

This clonotype was counted once. The J gene is TRBJ2-3, the V gene TRBV20-1; D gene uncertain. Germline loops: CDR1 DFQATT, CDR2 SNEGSKA (reference sequence). This CDR3 region has 12 residues. The ends were cut back, 3 bases at V and 2 bases at J, with 6 bases in the middle. CDR3 in amino acids: CSASLTTDTQYF. In DNA form, the CDR3 reads TGCAGTGCTAGCCTTACCACAGATACGCAGTATTTT.

The DNA for the CDR3 is TGCAGTGCTAGGGCCCGGACAGGGTTCTTTTCACCCCTCCACTTT. Amino acid sequence: CSARARTGFFSPLHF. J is TRBJ1-6 and V is TRBV20-1, with 8 bases fitting TRBD1. Trimming took 3 bases from V and 9 from J; bases not matched to a gene: 10. Germline CDR1 is DFQATT and CDR2 is SNEGSKA (reference sequence). The CDR3 extends over 15 amino acids.

The chain is built from TRBV5-6 and TRBJ2-2; 8 nucleotides agree with TRBD1. V lost 1 base, J lost 7 bases, and 3 bases stayed unmatched. Germline loops: CDR1 SGHDT, CDR2 YYEEEE. The CDR3 totals 14 residues. Here the CDR3 DNA reads TGTGCCAGCAGCTTGTCAGGGGGCTACGGGGAGCTGTTTTTT. Translating gives CASSLSGGYGELFF. The variable domain in full, with the rest retrieved from reference TRBV5-6 and TRBJ2-2, is DAGVTQSPTHLIKTRGQQVTLRCSPKSGHDTVSWYQQALGQGPQFIFQYYEEEERQRGNFPDRFSGHQFPNYSSELNVNALLLGDSALYLCASSLSGGYGELFFGEGSRLTVL.

The V call is TRBV12-3 or TRBV12-4, the J call TRBJ2-7; D not resolved. CDR3 size: 11 residues. Trimming cost V 6 bases and J 7 bases, with 10 bases left between them. CDR3 DNA sequence: TGTGCCAGCAGCCTGGAATGGGAGCAGTACTTC. This encodes CASSLEWEQYF.

The genes are TRBV5-1 and TRBJ2-1; D is tentatively TRBD1 or TRBD2 (5 bases each). V dropped 4 bases and J dropped 4 bases, with 15 bases sitting between them. Germline CDR1 and CDR2: SGHRS and YFSETQ. The CDR3 has 15 residues. The CDR3: CASSPLRDGYNEQFF. CDR3 DNA: TGCGCCAGCAGCCCCCTCCGGGACGGATACAATGAGCAGTTCTTC. The whole variable domain, remainder taken from reference TRBV5-1 and TRBJ2-1, is KAGVTQTPRYLIKTRGQQVTLSCSPISGHRSVSWYQQTPGQGLQFLFEYFSETQRNKGNFPGRFSGRQFSNSRSEMNVSTLELGDSALYLCASSPLRDGYNEQFFGPGTRLTVL.

This rearrangement joins TRBV30 to TRBJ1-1; D unresolved. Between the trimmed V and J ends, which lost 4 bases and 0 bases, there was a span of 15 bases. The CDR3 is 15 residues long. Germline CDR1 is GTSNPN and CDR2 is SVGIG (reference sequence). The CDR3 sequence is CAWNGEGTMNTEAFF. Written as DNA, the CDR3 is TGTGCCTGGAATGGGGAAGGTACAATGAACACTGAAGCTTTCTTT.

The rearrangement uses TRBV7-9 and TRBJ2-1, with a weak D call TRBD1 (5 bases). V dropped 0 bases and J dropped 9 bases, with 9 bases sitting between them. This CDR3 is 13 amino acids long. Germline CDR1 reads SEHNR; CDR2 reads FQNEAQ (reference sequence). The DNA for the CDR3 is TGTGCCAGCAGCTTAGCGGGCAGGGCTGAGCAGTTCTTC. Its translation: CASSLAGRAEQFF.

The gene calls are TRBV3-1 and TRBJ2-2; TRBD1 agrees at 10 bases. Per the germline V gene, CDR1 is LGHDT and CDR2 is YNNKEL (reference sequence). Trimming at V came to 10 bases and at J to 8 bases, leaving 10 bases not matched to a gene. The CDR3 loop spans 14 amino acids. This CDR3 reads CATKPGQGFGELFF. The CDR3 DNA reads TGTGCCACCAAACCGGGACAGGGGTTTGGGGAGCTGTTTTTT.

The V call is TRBV6-5, the J call TRBJ1-5; D gene ambiguous. The germline gives CDR1 MNHEY, CDR2 SVGAGI. The V end was cut by 0 bases, the J end by 1 base, with 10 bases between. The CDR3 length is 16 residues. The CDR3 here is CASSYSGSGSNQPQHF. Here the CDR3 DNA reads TGTGCCAGCAGTTACTCGGGGTCCGGGAGCAATCAGCCCCAGCATTTT.

V usage is TRBV19 and J usage is TRBJ1-1; D is uncertain. V gave up 3 bases and J gave up 1 base, with 15 bases separating them. This CDR3 is built from 16 residues. Looked up from germline, CDR1 is LNHDA and CDR2 is SQIVND (reference sequence). The CDR3 region has the DNA TGTGCCAGTAGTATGTCGCCCCCCACGGGGAACACTGAAGCTTTCTTT. This sequence encodes CASSMSPPTGNTEAFF.

J is TRBJ2-5 and V is TRBV6-2 or TRBV6-3; 9 bases match TRBD1. The length of the CDR3 is 15 residues. The germline V gene encodes CDR1 MNHEY and CDR2 SVGEGT. V was pared by 5 bases and J by 5 bases, with 9 bases of the junction left unmatched. The CDR3 reads CASSTHRDRVETQYF. The CDR3 coding sequence is TGTGCCAGCAGTACCCACCGGGACAGGGTGGAGACCCAGTACTTC.

The chain employs TRBV6-5 and TRBJ2-1, with TRBD1 matching 7 bases. There are 15 residues in the CDR3. Germline V lookup: CDR1 MNHEY, CDR2 SVGAGI. The junction had 5 bases not matched to a gene; V was cut back by 0 bases and J by 6 bases. CDR3 protein: CASSYSPAGGNEQFF. The CDR3 DNA reads as TGTGCCAGCAGTTACTCACCCGCAGGGGGCAATGAGCAGTTCTTC.

The J gene is TRBJ2-2, the V gene TRBV19, with D uncertain. The CDR3 loop spans 14 amino acids. In germline, CDR1 is LNHDA, CDR2 SQIVND (reference sequence). The ends were cut back, 7 bases at V and 6 bases at J, with 15 bases in the middle. Written as DNA, the CDR3 is TGTGCCAGTAATTTCGGAGCTTACCCCGGGGAGCTGTTTTTT. It codes for CASNFGAYPGELFF. The variable domain in full, with the rest retrieved from reference TRBV19 and TRBJ2-2, is DGGITQSPKYLFRKEGQNVTLSCEQNLNHDAMYWYRQDPGQGLRLIYYSQIVNDFQKGDIAEGYSVSREKKESFPLTVTSAQKNPTAFYLCASNFGAYPGELFFGEGSRLTVL.

The chain is built from TRBV12-3 or TRBV12-4 and TRBJ1-3, with unresolved D. V was clipped by 5 bases and J by 2 bases, with 10 bases between them. This CDR3 comprises 14 residues. CDR3 in DNA: TGTGCCAGCAGTAGAGAGCCCCCTGGAAACACCATATATTTT. The encoded protein is CASSREPPGNTIYF.

This clonotype was seen a single time. The rearrangement uses TRBV20-1 and TRBJ1-5; 12 nucleotides line up with TRBD1. The CDR3 has 16 residues. V lost 6 bases, J lost 2 bases, and 8 bases stayed unmatched. CDR1 is DFQATT and CDR2 is SNEGSKA in the germline V gene (reference sequence). The CDR3 nucleotides read TGCAGTGCCGTCGCGGGACAGGGGGCGCGCAATCAGCCCCAGCATTTT. Translated, it gives CSAVAGQGARNQPQHF.

The gene calls are TRBV2 and TRBJ2-3; possibly TRBD1 or TRBD2 for D (7 bases each). Germline V CDR1 and CDR2: SNHLY, FYNNEI. V lost 6 bases, J lost 0 bases, and 16 bases lay in between. The CDR3 covers 16 residues. CDR3: CASRAGGTASTDTQYF. The CDR3 region has the DNA TGTGCCAGCAGGGCCGGGGGGACAGCCAGCACAGATACGCAGTATTTT.

The chain couples TRBV15 to TRBJ2-7; D may be TRBD1 (6 bases). V was pared by 0 bases and J by 3 bases, with 18 bases between. Per the germline V gene, CDR1 is LNHNV and CDR2 is YYDKDF (reference sequence). The CDR3 has 17 residues. The CDR3 is CATSRDVQGPILYEQYF. As DNA, the CDR3 is TGTGCCACCAGCAGAGATGTTCAGGGGCCTATCCTCTACGAGCAGTACTTC.

The chain carries TRBV7-8 and TRBJ2-2; 15 nucleotides line up with TRBD2. Losses at the gene ends were 5 bases for V and 2 bases for J; bases not matched to a gene: 9. This CDR3 region has 19 residues. CDR1 is SGHVS and CDR2 is FQNEAQ in the germline V gene. CDR3 sequence reads: CASSAGLAGGLINTGELFF. The CDR3 DNA follows: TGTGCCAGCAGCGCGGGACTAGCGGGGGGCCTTATAAACACCGGGGAGCTGTTTTTT. The full variable domain, with the rest looked up from reference TRBV7-8 and TRBJ2-2, is GAGVSQSPRYKVAKRGQDVALRCDPISGHVSLFWYQQALGQGPEFLTYFQNEAQLDKSGLPSDRFFAERPEGSVSTLKIQRTQQEDSAVYLCASSAGLAGGLINTGELFFGEGSRLTVL.

V and J are TRBV6-2 or TRBV6-3 and TRBJ1-1, with 7 bases fitting TRBD1. CDR1 MNHEY and CDR2 SVGEGT come from the germline V gene. This CDR3 spans 14 amino acids. V was pared by 6 bases and J by 7 bases, with 11 bases of the junction left unmatched. In DNA, the CDR3 is TGTGCCAGCAGACCCACTCAGGGGGGGAGTGAAGCTTTCTTT. Protein product: CASRPTQGGSEAFF.

V is TRBV20-1 and J is TRBJ2-1; 11 bases align to TRBD2. The V and J ends lost 6 bases and 5 bases, in that order; junction bases with no gene match: 6. This CDR3 spans 14 amino acids. The germline V gene has CDR1 DFQATT and CDR2 SNEGSKA (reference sequence). The CDR3 DNA sequence: TGCAGTGCCGCGATAGCGGGGGGGCACAATGAGCAGTTCTTC. Protein sequence: CSAAIAGGHNEQFF.

This clonotype was seen a single time. The V and J genes are TRBV11-1 and TRBJ2-3, with 8 bases matching TRBD2. J gave up 3 bases and V 4 bases, and 6 bases lay outside the gene matches. This CDR3 region has 15 residues. Germline V gives CDR1 SGHAT, CDR2 FQDESV (reference sequence). DNA for the CDR3: TGTGCCAGCAGCTCTCCGGGACTAGATACAGATACGCAGTATTTT. Its protein is CASSSPGLDTDTQYF.

Here the CDR3 DNA reads TGTGCCAGCAGCTTAGGGCGGACAGCCTACGAGCAGTACTTC. Translated: CASSLGRTAYEQYF. V usage is TRBV7-2 and J usage is TRBJ2-7, with D perhaps matching TRBD1 (6 bases). Germline CDR1 reads SGHTA; CDR2 reads FQGNSA. Trimming cost V 1 base and J 2 bases, with 9 bases left between them. CDR3 size: 14 residues. The variable domain in full, with the rest retrieved from reference TRBV7-2 and TRBJ2-7, is GAGVSQSPSNKVTEKGKDVELRCDPISGHTALYWYRQSLGQGLEFLIYFQGNSAPDKSGLPSDRFSAERTGGSVSTLTIQRTQQEDSAVYLCASSLGRTAYEQYFGPGTRLTVT.

V and J are TRBV14 and TRBJ2-7; no clear D gene. Per germline, CDR1 SGHDN and CDR2 FVKESK. This CDR3 is 14 amino acids long. Deletions cut 1 base from V and 0 bases from J, with 7 bases between. As DNA, the CDR3 is TGTGCCAGCAGCCAAGTGACCCCCTCCTACGAGCAGTACTTC. Protein product: CASSQVTPSYEQYF.

This chain's CDR3 is CASRVWGARRGGMETQYF. The DNA for the CDR3 is TGTGCCAGCAGAGTTTGGGGGGCACGGCGCGGGGGCATGGAGACCCAGTACTTC. V is TRBV27 and J is TRBJ2-5; TRBD2 might be the D (7 bases). Looked up from germline, CDR1 is MNHEY and CDR2 is SMNVEV (reference sequence). The germline V and J ends were trimmed by 6 bases and 5 bases, with 28 bases remaining between them. This CDR3 has 18 amino acids.